This T cell receptor beta chain comes out of a study of cytomegalovirus exposure and HLA in healthy donors. Study results and caveats: Reports indicate that TCR beta sequences accurately predicted the HLA-A and HLA-B alleles of most subjects. A missense DCLRE1C variant was associated with V- and J-gene trimming of TCR beta chains in a later analysis, and an independent cohort replicated the association.

CDR3 size: 14 residues. CDR1 and CDR2 from the germline V gene are LNHNV and YYDKDF (reference sequence). Details on this clone: The antigen remains unidentified. A read error may produce the germline difference seen at one junction end.

A multiplex PCR was run with 60 Vbeta primers and 13 Jbeta primers. Clones were read by immunoSEQ multiplex PCR, and TCRdb kept only the in-frame ones, dropping some. This sample has roughly 120,000 clones, with 80% found just once. The TCR comes from a male donor in good health and CMV-seronegative. This sequence joins TRBV15 and TRBJ2-3; no definite D call. Sequencing was carried out using PBMCs. CDR3 sequence reads: CATSGDPSTDTQYF. The CDR3 bases are TGTGCCACCAGCGGAGACCCTAGCACAGATACGCAGTATTTT.